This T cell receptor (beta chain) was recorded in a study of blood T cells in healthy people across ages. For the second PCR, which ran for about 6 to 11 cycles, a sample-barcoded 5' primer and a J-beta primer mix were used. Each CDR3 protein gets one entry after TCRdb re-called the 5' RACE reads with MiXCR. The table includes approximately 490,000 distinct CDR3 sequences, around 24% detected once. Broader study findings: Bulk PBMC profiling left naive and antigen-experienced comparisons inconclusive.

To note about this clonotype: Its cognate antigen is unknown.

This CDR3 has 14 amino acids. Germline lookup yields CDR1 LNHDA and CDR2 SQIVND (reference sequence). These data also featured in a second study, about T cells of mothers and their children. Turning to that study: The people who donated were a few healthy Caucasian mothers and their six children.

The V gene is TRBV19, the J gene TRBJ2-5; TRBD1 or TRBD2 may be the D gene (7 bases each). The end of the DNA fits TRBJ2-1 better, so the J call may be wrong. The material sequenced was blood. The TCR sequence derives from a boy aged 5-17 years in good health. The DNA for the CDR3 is TGTGCCAGTAGTATAATGGGAGGGGGCGGAGAGCAGTTCTTC. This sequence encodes CASSIMGGGGEQFF.